The 15 T cell receptor beta chains below were found in one sample sequenced in a study of shared clonotypes between healthy human individuals. Libraries were prepared by immunoSEQ multiplex PCR; TCRdb keeps only in-frame clonotypes and omits some of them. The table shows roughly 2.1 million clones, with about 92% occurring only once. CD45RO-negative cells were positively selected for CCR7, leaving out terminally differentiated effector memory CD45RA+ cells. Sequenced: naive CD8+ T cells from PBMCs. The receptor source for this set is a man between 18 and 35 years old in good health. Some clones in this sample may be carry-over from other donors' samples.

This rearrangement joins TRBV28 to TRBJ1-5; D is unresolved. Deletions cut 5 bases from V and 5 bases from J, with 19 bases between. Germline CDR1 and CDR2: MDHEN and SYDVKM. The CDR3 contains 16 residues. The CDR3 spells CASSAPASPPDQPQHF. The CDR3 DNA reads TGTGCCAGCAGTGCCCCTGCTAGTCCCCCTGATCAGCCCCAGCATTTT.

Regarding this clone: The same CDR3 is also encoded by other DNA sequences in this sample. The chain uses TRBV27 and TRBJ1-1; the match to TRBD1 covers 7 bases. This CDR3 comprises 11 residues. The germline V gene has CDR1 MNHEY and CDR2 SMNVEV (reference sequence). J gave up 4 bases and V 8 bases, and 1 base lay outside the gene matches. This CDR3 reads CASQGGTEAFF. CDR3 DNA sequence: TGTGCCAGCCAGGGGGGCACTGAAGCTTTCTTT.

The sample holds one count of this clone. The genes are TRBV4-3 and TRBJ2-7, with no clear D. CDR3 size: 14 residues. V gave up 4 bases and J gave up 2 bases, with 12 bases separating them. Germline CDR1 and CDR2: LGHNA and YSLEER. The CDR3 spells CASSLEAQAYEQYF. The CDR3 DNA follows: TGCGCCAGCAGCCTAGAGGCTCAAGCCTACGAGCAGTACTTC.

V and J are TRBV27 and TRBJ2-7; weak D call: TRBD1 (6 bases). The CDR3 sequence is 15 residues long. Per the germline V gene, CDR1 is MNHEY and CDR2 is SMNVEV (reference sequence). Trimming left V 0 bases short and J 7 bases short, with 16 bases between. The CDR3 sequence is CASSLSSRTQGEQYF. The CDR3 bases are TGTGCCAGCAGTTTATCGTCCCGGACCCAGGGGGAGCAGTACTTC.

The rearrangement links TRBV6-5 to TRBJ2-1; D gene unclear. This CDR3 is built from 12 residues. Germline V gene lookup returns CDR1 MNHEY and CDR2 SVGAGI. Trimming removed 4 bases at V and 7 bases at J, with 8 bases between. CDR3 nucleotide sequence: TGTGCCAGCAGTTCGGGTCTGAATGAGCAGTTCTTC. Translating it yields CASSSGLNEQFF.

The V call is TRBV28, the J call TRBJ2-3; D remains unclear. Trimming cost V 6 bases and J 0 bases, with 10 bases left between them. This CDR3 has 14 residues. Germline-derived CDR1 and CDR2 are MDHEN and SYDVKM. CDR3 nucleotides: TGTGCCAGCAGCGCCAGCCTAAGCACAGATACGCAGTATTTT. Amino acids: CASSASLSTDTQYF.

The gene calls are TRBV7-9 and TRBJ1-3, with no clear D. V lost 1 base and J 2 bases, leaving 9 bases between the germline ends. From germline, CDR1 is SEHNR and CDR2 FQNEAQ (reference sequence). The CDR3 is 15 amino acids. The CDR3 sequence is CASSLDRTAGNTIYF. CDR3 nucleotides: TGTGCCAGCAGCTTAGATCGGACCGCTGGAAACACCATATATTTT.

This rearrangement joins TRBV28 to TRBJ2-7; 7 nucleotides agree with TRBD1. This CDR3 has 13 amino acids. Germline V CDR1 and CDR2: MDHEN, SYDVKM. The junction had 4 bases not matched to a gene; V was cut back by 6 bases and J by 2 bases. CDR3 sequence: CASRSTGAYEQYF. In DNA form, the CDR3 reads TGTGCCAGCAGAAGTACAGGGGCCTACGAGCAGTACTTC.

As concerns this clone: Within the sample, other DNA sequences also encode this same CDR3. V and J are TRBV18 and TRBJ2-5; perhaps TRBD2 as D (6 bases). V lost 3 bases, J lost 5 bases, and 13 bases lay in between. CDR1 KGHSH and CDR2 LQKENI come from the germline V gene. The CDR3 is made up of 14 amino acids. This chain's CDR3 is CASSPTGGRETQYF. In DNA form, the CDR3 reads TGTGCCAGCTCACCGACCGGGGGTAGGGAGACCCAGTACTTC.

CDR3 loop: CSVDPTSGYSTDTQYF. As DNA, the CDR3 is TGCAGCGTTGACCCGACTAGCGGGTACAGCACAGATACGCAGTATTTT. The chain combines TRBV29-1 with TRBJ2-3, with TRBD2 matching over 10 bases. V lost 3 bases and J lost 0; bases outside the gene matches: 6. CDR3 length: 16 residues. CDR1 SQVTM and CDR2 ANQGSEA come from the germline V gene.

The chain has TRBV4-2 and TRBJ2-2; D unresolved. V was trimmed by 0 bases and J by 2 bases, leaving 13 bases between them. Germline V CDR1 and CDR2: LGHNA, YNFKEQ. CDR3 length equals 17 residues. The CDR3 coding sequence is TGTGCCAGCAGCCAAGACAATTGGGCAGAAAACACCGGGGAGCTGTTTTTT. This codes for CASSQDNWAENTGELFF.

The V call is TRBV6-5, the J call TRBJ2-3; D ambiguous. V lost 6 bases and J 10 bases, leaving 17 bases between the germline ends. The germline gives CDR1 MNHEY, CDR2 SVGAGI. The CDR3 loop spans 13 amino acids. The CDR3 coding sequence is TGTGCCAGCAGACCCTCCCTAGGATCTGCGCAGTATTTT. Amino acids: CASRPSLGSAQYF.

The chain couples TRBV11-2 to TRBJ2-7; either TRBD1 or TRBD2 may fit D (5 bases each). Looked up from germline, CDR1 is SGHAT and CDR2 is FQNNGV. CDR3 size: 15 residues. V gave up 4 bases and J gave up 5 bases, with 18 bases separating them. The CDR3 here is CASSWDGTLHHEQYF. As DNA, the CDR3 is TGTGCCAGCAGCTGGGATGGGACCCTTCACCACGAGCAGTACTTC.

The chain carries TRBV4-3 and TRBJ1-3, with unresolved D. This CDR3 is 12 amino acids long. Germline V CDR1 and CDR2: LGHNA, YSLEER. Trimming stripped 0 bases from V and 6 bases from J, with 3 bases between. CDR3 nucleotides: TGCGCCAGCAGCCAAGACGTAAACACCATATATTTT. Translated, it gives CASSQDVNTIYF.

The chain uses TRBV4-2 and TRBJ2-7, with TRBD1 as a possible D gene (5 bases). The V end was cut by 0 bases, the J end by 4 bases, with 10 bases between. The CDR3 sequence is 14 residues long. Germline CDR1 and CDR2: LGHNA and YNFKEQ. In nucleotides, the CDR3 is TGTGCCAGCAGCCAAGATCATCAGGGTTACGAGCAGTACTTC. It translates to CASSQDHQGYEQYF.